One T cell receptor (beta chain) is described in this entry. Its matching antigen is unknown. This specimen comes from a study of brain T cells in children with intractable seizures. Overall study results and limits: Known viral epitope-specific CDR3s closely matched each case's top public brain CDR3. HCMV serostatus was not known, and viral specificity came from CDR3 similarity only.

Only cases whose brain tissue showed the highest T cell transcript signatures were sequenced. The V and J ends lost 0 bases and 4 bases respectively, with 4 bases between them. The CDR3 totals 12 residues. The germline V gene encodes CDR1 SGHRS and CDR2 YFSETQ. Repertoires were generated with immunoSEQ multiplex PCR, while TCRdb's copy carries only in-frame clones and drops some. The sample lists about 9,000 clones, less than 80% occurring once. This material consisted of resected brain tissue, taken at surgery. This clonotype originated in a girl aged 2 to 10 with tuberous sclerosis and intractable seizures. V gene TRBV5-1 combines with J gene TRBJ2-5; no clear D. The CDR3 loop reads CASSLDRETQYF. DNA of the CDR3: TGCGCCAGCAGCTTGGACAGAGAGACCCAGTACTTC.